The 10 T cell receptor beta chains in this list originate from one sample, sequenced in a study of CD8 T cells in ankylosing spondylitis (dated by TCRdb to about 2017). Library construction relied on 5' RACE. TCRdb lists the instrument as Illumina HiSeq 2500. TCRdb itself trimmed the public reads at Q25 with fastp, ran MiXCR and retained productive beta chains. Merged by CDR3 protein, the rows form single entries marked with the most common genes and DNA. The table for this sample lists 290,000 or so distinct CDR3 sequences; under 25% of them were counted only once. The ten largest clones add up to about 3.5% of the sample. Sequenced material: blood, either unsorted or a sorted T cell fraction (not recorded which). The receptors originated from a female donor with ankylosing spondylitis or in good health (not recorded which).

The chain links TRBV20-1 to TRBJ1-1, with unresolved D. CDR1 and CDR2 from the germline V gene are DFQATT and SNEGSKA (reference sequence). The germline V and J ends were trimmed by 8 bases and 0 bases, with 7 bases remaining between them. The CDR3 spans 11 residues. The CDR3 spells CSTLLNTEAFF. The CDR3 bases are TGCAGTACGCTTCTGAACACTGAAGCTTTCTTT.

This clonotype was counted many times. CDR3 in DNA: TGTGCCAGCAGCTTTCTCGACAGGGTGGTCTACGAGCAGTACTTC. Its translation: CASSFLDRVVYEQYF. The chain couples TRBV5-5 to TRBJ2-7; 7 bases fit TRBD1. Trimming removed 2 bases from V and 3 bases from J; junction bases left unmatched: 8. Germline values: CDR1 SGHKS, CDR2 YYEKEE (reference sequence). This CDR3 has 15 residues.

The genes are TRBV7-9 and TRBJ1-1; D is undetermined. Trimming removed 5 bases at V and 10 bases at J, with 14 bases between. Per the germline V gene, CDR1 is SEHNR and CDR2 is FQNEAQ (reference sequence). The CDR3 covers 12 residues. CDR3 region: CASSPTEAGAFF. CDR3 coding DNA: TGTGCCAGCAGCCCGACCGAGGCGGGAGCTTTCTTT.

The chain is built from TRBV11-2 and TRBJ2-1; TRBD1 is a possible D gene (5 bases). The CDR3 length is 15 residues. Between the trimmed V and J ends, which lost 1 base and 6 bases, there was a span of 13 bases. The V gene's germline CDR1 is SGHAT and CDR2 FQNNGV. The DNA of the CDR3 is TGTGCCAGCAGCTTAGCCTCCCAGGGATTCAATGAGCAGTTCTTC. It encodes CASSLASQGFNEQFF.

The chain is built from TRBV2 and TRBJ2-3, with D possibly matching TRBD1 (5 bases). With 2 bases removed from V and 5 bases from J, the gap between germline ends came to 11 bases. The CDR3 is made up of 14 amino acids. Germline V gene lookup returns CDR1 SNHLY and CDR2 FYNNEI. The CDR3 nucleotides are TGTGCCAGCAGTGAAAACAGGCCCGAAGATACGCAGTATTTT. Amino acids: CASSENRPEDTQYF.

The CDR3 loop reads CASAKESLGTEAFF. The CDR3 nucleotides read TGTGCCAGCGCCAAGGAATCCCTGGGGACTGAAGCTTTCTTT. This chain joins TRBV6-4 and TRBJ1-1, with D unresolved. Trimming cost V 8 bases and J 5 bases, with 18 bases left between them. This CDR3 spans 14 amino acids. Germline lookup yields CDR1 MRHNA and CDR2 SNTAGT.

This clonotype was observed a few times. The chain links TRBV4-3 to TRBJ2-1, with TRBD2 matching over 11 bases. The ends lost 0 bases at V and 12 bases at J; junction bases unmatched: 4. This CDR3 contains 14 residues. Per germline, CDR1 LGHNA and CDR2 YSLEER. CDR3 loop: CASSQEGLAGGQFF. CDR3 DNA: TGCGCCAGCAGCCAAGAGGGGCTAGCGGGAGGGCAGTTCTTC.

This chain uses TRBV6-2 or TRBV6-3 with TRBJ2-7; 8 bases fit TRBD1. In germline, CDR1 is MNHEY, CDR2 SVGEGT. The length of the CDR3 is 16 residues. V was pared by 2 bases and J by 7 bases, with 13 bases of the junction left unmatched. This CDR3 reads CASSYVSWDRPGEQYF. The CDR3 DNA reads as TGTGCCAGCAGTTACGTCTCCTGGGACAGGCCGGGGGAGCAGTACTTC.

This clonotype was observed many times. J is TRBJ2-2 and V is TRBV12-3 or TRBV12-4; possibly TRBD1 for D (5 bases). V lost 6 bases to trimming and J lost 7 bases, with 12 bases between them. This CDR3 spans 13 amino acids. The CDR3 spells CASSNPQGGELFF. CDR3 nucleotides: TGTGCCAGCAGCAACCCTCAGGGCGGGGAGCTGTTTTTT.

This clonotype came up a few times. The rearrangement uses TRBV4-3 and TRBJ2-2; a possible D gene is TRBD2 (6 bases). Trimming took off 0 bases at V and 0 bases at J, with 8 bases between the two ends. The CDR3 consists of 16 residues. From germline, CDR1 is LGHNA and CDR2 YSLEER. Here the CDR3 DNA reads TGCGCCAGCAGCCAAGAGGCGGGACCGAACACCGGGGAGCTGTTTTTT. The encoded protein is CASSQEAGPNTGELFF.